This T cell receptor (beta chain) derives from a study of shared clonotypes between healthy human individuals. TCRdb keeps only in-frame clones here, not all; method: immunoSEQ multiplex PCR. The sample carries some 2 million clones, about 94% recorded once. J gave up 2 bases and V 5 bases, and 15 bases lay outside the gene matches. The CDR3 runs to 19 residues. The germline V gene has CDR1 SGHAT and CDR2 FQNNGV. In the naive CD8 group, cells lacked CD45RO and were positively selected for CCR7, so terminally differentiated effector memory CD45RA+ cells were left out. J is TRBJ2-4 and V is TRBV11-2; 10 bases are shared with TRBD1. This TCR derives from a man aged 18 to 29 in good health. Specimen: naive CD8+ T cells sorted from blood. CDR3 nucleotides: TGTGCCAGCAGCCCCTACCCTCCGACGACAGGGGGCCCCAAAAACATTCAGTACTTC. It is translated as CASSPYPPTTGGPKNIQYF.